Listed below are T cell receptor beta chains from one sample, sequenced in a study of blood T cell repertoires in COVID-19. Produced via immunoSEQ multiplex PCR; TCRdb's table is partial and in-frame only. The table has 85,000 to 95,000 clones, 86% seen once. The material sequenced was peripheral blood. The receptors stem from a human donor in a cohort sampled during active COVID-19. CDR3s include the opening cysteine and the closing phenylalanine or tryptophan. A D gene is named only where the DNA matches it firmly. The size entry is marked missing in some rows and otherwise reads once, few, many or a size class.

J: TRBJ1-2; size: -; V: TRBV10-3; D: -; DNA: TGTGCCATCAGTGAGGTACAGGGATTTGGAAACACCTTC; CDR3: CAISEVQGFGNTF
J: TRBJ2-7; size: -; V: TRBV7-3; D: TRBD2; DNA: TGTGCCAGCAGCTTTGTAGCGGGAGACGAGCAGTACTTC; CDR3: CASSFVAGDEQYF
J: TRBJ2-7; size: -; V: TRBV28; D: -; DNA: TGTGCCAGCAGCACAGCTACCGAGCAGTACTTC; CDR3: CASSTATEQYF
J: TRBJ2-1; size: -; V: TRBV7-8; D: TRBD2; DNA: TGTGCCAGCAGCGCGCCCGGGACTAGCGGGGGGGCCTTCTCCTACAATGAGCAGTTCTTC; CDR3: CASSAPGTSGGAFSYNEQFF
J: TRBJ2-5; size: -; V: TRBV4-1; D: TRBD2; DNA: TGCGCCAGCAGCCAAGGGACTAGCGGGGGAATTGGGACCCAGTACTTC; CDR3: CASSQGTSGGIGTQYF
J: TRBJ2-7; size: once; V: TRBV10-3; D: -; DNA: TGTGCCATCAGTGAGGTTAAGGGGGAAGGATACGAGCAGTACTTC; CDR3: CAISEVKGEGYEQYF
J: TRBJ2-7; size: once; V: TRBV29-1; D: TRBD1; DNA: TGCAGCGCTCTGGACAGGGGGCTCAACGAGCAGTACTTC; CDR3: CSALDRGLNEQYF
J: TRBJ1-5; size: -; V: TRBV7-2; D: TRBD1; DNA: TGTGCCAGCACCCTTACAGGGGACGGTCAGCCCCAGCATTTT; CDR3: CASTLTGDGQPQHF
J: TRBJ1-3; size: -; V: TRBV7-9; D: TRBD1; DNA: TGTGCCAGCAGCCCACGGGACAGGGGGCCTAGTGGTTCTGGAAACACCATATATTTT; CDR3: CASSPRDRGPSGSGNTIYF
J: TRBJ2-3; size: -; V: TRBV27; D: -; DNA: TGTGCCAGCACAAATAGGGGGACCTACACAGATACGCAGTATTTT; CDR3: CASTNRGTYTDTQYF
J: TRBJ1-1; size: -; V: TRBV5-6; D: -; DNA: TGTGCCAGCAGCTCTAGGACTGTGAACACTGAAGCTTTCTTT; CDR3: CASSSRTVNTEAFF
J: TRBJ2-1; size: -; V: TRBV5-1; D: TRBD1; DNA: TGCGCCAGCAGCGTTAGACAGGGGGCCATCTCCAATGAGCAGTTCTTC; CDR3: CASSVRQGAISNEQFF
J: TRBJ1-2; size: -; V: TRBV9; D: TRBD1; DNA: TGTGCCAGCAGCGTAGAGGACAGGGTGAGGAACCCTAACTATGGCTACACCTTC; CDR3: CASSVEDRVRNPNYGYTF
J: TRBJ1-6; size: -; V: TRBV7-6; D: -; DNA: TGTGCCAGCAGCTTAGGCCGAGGGCGCTGGGATTCACCCCTCCACTTT; CDR3: CASSLGRGRWDSPLHF
J: TRBJ2-5; size: -; V: TRBV30; D: -; DNA: TGTGCCTGGAGTGTAGGTTTGGGAGGCACAGAGACCCAGTACTTC; CDR3: CAWSVGLGGTETQYF
J: TRBJ2-5; size: few; V: TRBV7-2; D: TRBD2; DNA: TGTGCCAGCAGCCGGCGGGAGGGCCTGGGGGAGACCCAGTACTTC; CDR3: CASSRREGLGETQYF
J: TRBJ1-4; size: -; V: TRBV12-3/TRBV12-4; D: -; DNA: TGTGCCAGCAGCTCGGCGGGAGAAAAACTGTTTTTT; CDR3: CASSSAGEKLFF